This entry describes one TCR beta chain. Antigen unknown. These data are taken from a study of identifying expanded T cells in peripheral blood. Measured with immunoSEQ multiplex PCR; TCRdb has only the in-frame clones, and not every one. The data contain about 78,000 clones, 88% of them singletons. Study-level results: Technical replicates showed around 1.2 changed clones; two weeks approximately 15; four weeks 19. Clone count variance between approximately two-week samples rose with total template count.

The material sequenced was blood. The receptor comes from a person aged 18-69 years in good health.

The CDR3 DNA reads as TGTGCCAGCAGCCCAGGACAGGGGGCATCGCTTTATGGCTACACCTTC. It specifies CASSPGQGASLYGYTF. The gene calls are TRBV7-8 and TRBJ1-2, with 11 bases that match TRBD1. The CDR3 loop spans 16 amino acids. V lost 5 bases and J lost 5; bases outside the gene matches: 10. Germline V gene lookup returns CDR1 SGHVS and CDR2 FQNEAQ.